The 18 T cell receptor beta chains presented below share a single source sample, sequenced in a study of T cells in localized non-small cell lung cancer. Generated by immunoSEQ multiplex PCR, the TCRdb table keeps only in-frame clones and is missing some. The sample shows 70,000 to 85,000 clones, about 88% of them seen only once. The sample was peripheral blood, taken before any cancer treatment. The receptor set was obtained from a female donor of 60 years or more with stage I lung adenocarcinoma.

The CDR3 region is CTSSHDTGLAGGQYF. CDR3 DNA sequence: TGCACCAGCAGCCACGACACCGGACTAGCGGGCGGGCAGTACTTC. V is TRBV1 and J is TRBJ2-7; the D call of TRBD2 is as the table states it, not checked on the DNA. TRBV1 is a documented pseudogene. The CDR3 runs 15 residues.

This rearrangement joins TRBV5-8 to TRBJ2-3, with 8 bases aligning to TRBD1. The CDR3 loop spans 16 amino acids. The germline V gene has CDR1 SGHTS and CDR2 YDEGEE. J gave up 2 bases and V 4 bases, and 9 bases lay outside the gene matches. This CDR3 reads CASSLRRQGFTDTQYF. Written as DNA, the CDR3 is TGTGCCAGCAGCCTCCGACGACAGGGGTTCACAGATACGCAGTATTTT.

The rearrangement links TRBV11-2 to TRBJ1-1, with 7 bases lining up with TRBD1. The CDR3 is 14 amino acids. Germline CDR1 SGHAT, CDR2 FQNNGV. The J segment lost 5 bases and the V segment lost 6 bases, leaving 9 bases of the junction unmatched. CDR3 sequence: CASRNPGGWTEAFF. DNA of the CDR3: TGTGCCAGCAGGAACCCAGGGGGGTGGACTGAAGCTTTCTTT.

V and J are TRBV7-2 and TRBJ2-7, with D perhaps matching TRBD1 (5 bases). The length of the CDR3 is 13 residues. Per the germline V gene, CDR1 is SGHTA and CDR2 is FQGNSA. With 4 bases removed from V and 6 bases from J, the gap between germline ends came to 13 bases. The CDR3 protein is CASSYRQSSEQYF. The CDR3 nucleotides are TGTGCCAGCAGCTATAGACAGTCTTCCGAGCAGTACTTC. Using reference TRBV7-2 and TRBJ2-7 for the parts outside the CDR3, the full variable domain is GAGVSQSPSNKVTEKGKDVELRCDPISGHTALYWYRQSLGQGLEFLIYFQGNSAPDKSGLPSDRFSAERTGGSVSTLTIQRTQQEDSAVYLCASSYRQSSEQYFGPGTRLTVT.

This clone has only a few counts. The V call is TRBV6-5, the J call TRBJ1-1; D call uncertain. The V gene's germline CDR1 is MNHEY and CDR2 SVGAGI. Trimming cost V 2 bases and J 5 bases, with 12 bases left between them. The CDR3 consists of 14 residues. The CDR3 DNA sequence: TGTGCCAGCAGTTACATTCCGACTTTGACTGAAGCTTTCTTT. This gives the protein CASSYIPTLTEAFF.

V usage is TRBV18 and J usage is TRBJ1-6; D gene uncertain. CDR3 length: 12 amino acids. Trimming left V 4 bases short and J 8 bases short, with 6 bases between. The V gene's germline CDR1 is KGHSH and CDR2 LQKENI. The CDR3 DNA sequence: TGTGCCAGCTCACTCGAGGATTCACCCCTCCACTTT. This encodes CASSLEDSPLHF.

The gene calls are TRBV7-6 and TRBJ2-1; 8 bases map to TRBD2. With V trimmed by 3 bases and J by 0 bases, 7 bases remained unmatched. This CDR3 is built from 17 residues. Germline CDR1 is SGHVS and CDR2 is FNYEAQ. The CDR3, as DNA: TGTGCCAGCAGCTTGGCTAGCGGGTTCAGCTCCTACAATGAGCAGTTCTTC. As protein: CASSLASGFSSYNEQFF.

A single count supports this clone. The chain couples TRBV6-5 to TRBJ1-4; possibly TRBD1 for D (5 bases). The CDR3 runs to 14 residues. CDR1 and CDR2 (germline): MNHEY, SVGAGI. V was pared by 8 bases and J by 0 bases, with 10 bases between. CDR3 sequence: CASRGFSTNEKLFF. CDR3 in DNA: TGTGCCAGCCGGGGCTTTTCAACTAATGAAAAACTGTTTTTT.

The CDR3 DNA reads TGTGCCAGCAGTTTGCCTGGACAGGGGGGAATGGGTGAAGCTTTCTTT. Its protein product is CASSLPGQGGMGEAFF. The V and J genes are TRBV28 and TRBJ1-1; 10 nucleotides align to TRBD1. The CDR3 is 16 residues long. Germline CDR1 is MDHEN and CDR2 is SYDVKM. Germline trimming cut 3 bases from V and 7 bases from J; bases unmatched to any gene: 11. The variable domain in full, completed from reference TRBV28 and TRBJ1-1, reads DVKVTQSSRYLVKRTGEKVFLECVQDMDHENMFWYRQDPGLGLRLIYFSYDVKMKEKGDIPEGYSVSREKKERFSLILESASTNQTSMYLCASSLPGQGGMGEAFFGQGTRLTVV.

The CDR3 bases are TGTGCCAGCAGCTCGCACATTACAGGGGTAGAAAACACCATATATTTT. The encoded protein is CASSSHITGVENTIYF. This rearrangement joins TRBV7-9 to TRBJ1-3; 7 bases map to TRBD1. This CDR3 spans 16 amino acids. Germline loops: CDR1 SEHNR, CDR2 FQNEAQ (reference sequence). J lost 6 bases, V lost 4 bases, and 12 bases had no gene match.

This chain joins TRBV7-9 and TRBJ2-2; D is unclear. The ends were cut back, 2 bases at V and 4 bases at J, with 14 bases in the middle. Germline lookup yields CDR1 SEHNR and CDR2 FQNEAQ (reference sequence). The CDR3 is 16 residues long. The CDR3 region has the DNA TGTGCCAGCAGCTTACCCGCACTGATGGGCACCGGGGAGCTGTTTTTT. This codes for CASSLPALMGTGELFF.

The V gene is TRBV11-2, the J gene TRBJ2-1, with D uncertain. The V gene's germline CDR1 is SGHAT and CDR2 FQNNGV. The CDR3 runs to 16 residues. Deletions cut 5 bases from V and 0 bases from J, with 14 bases between. The CDR3, as DNA: TGTGCCAGCAGCCCCAGACCACGCAGCTCCTACAATGAGCAGTTCTTC. This encodes CASSPRPRSSYNEQFF.

V and J are TRBV5-1 and TRBJ2-5; D not certain. The V end was cut by 0 bases, the J end by 0 bases, with 6 bases between. CDR1 SGHRS and CDR2 YFSETQ come from the germline V gene. The CDR3 consists of 14 residues. The CDR3 region is CASSLGVYQETQYF. Written as DNA, the CDR3 is TGCGCCAGCAGCTTGGGGGTGTACCAAGAGACCCAGTACTTC.

The chain is built from TRBV29-1 and TRBJ1-3, with D possibly being TRBD1 (5 bases). V gave up 6 bases and J gave up 4 bases, with 16 bases separating them. Germline loops: CDR1 SQVTM, CDR2 ANQGSEA. The CDR3 runs 14 residues. In DNA form, the CDR3 reads TGCAGCGTCGGAACCGGGACCACAGGAAACACCATATATTTT. It encodes CSVGTGTTGNTIYF.

This chain connects TRBV29-1 to TRBJ2-1; maybe TRBD1 (6 bases). Per germline, CDR1 SQVTM and CDR2 ANQGSEA. The CDR3 is 13 amino acids. Trimming shortened V by 8 bases and J by 11 bases, and 22 bases separated the two germline ends. The CDR3 region is CSTAKNRQEKQFF. CDR3 bases: TGCAGCACTGCCAAAAACCGACAGGAAAAGCAGTTCTTC.

J is TRBJ2-1 and V is TRBV5-1; a weak D match, TRBD1 (6 bases). V was shortened by 4 bases and J by 2 bases, with 13 bases between the two germline ends. Germline CDR1 SGHRS, CDR2 YFSETQ. This CDR3 region has 15 residues. The CDR3 loop reads CASSRGGTTYNEQFF. The CDR3, as DNA: TGCGCCAGCAGCCGAGGGGGAACTACCTACAATGAGCAGTTCTTC.

The rearrangement links TRBV2 to TRBJ2-7; TRBD2 agrees at 10 bases. CDR1 SNHLY and CDR2 FYNNEI come from the germline V gene. The CDR3 runs to 15 residues. V shed 6 bases and J 7 bases; nucleotides not matched to a gene: 12. CDR3 protein: CASSQVLAGVGEQYF. The DNA for the CDR3 is TGTGCCAGCAGCCAAGTGCTAGCGGGAGTAGGAGAGCAGTACTTC. The full variable domain, with the rest looked up from reference TRBV2 and TRBJ2-7, is EPEVTQTPSHQVTQMGQEVILRCVPISNHLYFYWYRQILGQKVEFLVSFYNNEISEKSEIFDDQFSVERPDGSNFTLKIRSTKLEDSAMYFCASSQVLAGVGEQYFGPGTRLTVT.

This rearrangement joins TRBV6-5 to TRBJ2-1; 13 nucleotides align to TRBD2. V lost 6 bases to trimming and J lost 7 bases; unmatched junction nucleotides: 6. This CDR3 spans 15 amino acids. CDR1 is MNHEY, CDR2 SVGAGI, per germline. The DNA for the CDR3 is TGTGCCAGCAGACTAGGACTAGCGGGAGTAAATGAGCAGTTCTTC. It translates to CASRLGLAGVNEQFF.